Listed here are 31 T cell receptor beta chains from one sample, sequenced in a study of T cells in Graves' hyperthyroidism and ophthalmopathy. RNA transcripts served as the template for amplifying TCR beta CDR3 regions. First-round RT-PCR with HTBI primers amplified the TCR CDR3 region. From the multiplex PCR reads, TCRdb called clonotypes with MiXCR, one entry per CDR3 protein. This sample yields hundreds of thousands of distinct CDR3 sequences, of which less than 25% are seen a single time; approximately 10% belongs to the top ten. Sample: blood. The origin of the receptors is a woman aged 25 to 39 with Graves' ophthalmopathy.

This clonotype was seen ten or more times. The chain couples TRBV6-2 or TRBV6-3 to TRBJ1-2, with unresolved D. The CDR3 covers 13 residues. Germline CDR1 is MNHEY and CDR2 is SVGEGT. The ends were cut back, 6 bases at V and 4 bases at J, with 12 bases in the middle. The CDR3 region has the DNA TGTGCCAGCAGCATGACACGTTCCTATGGCTACACCTTC. Protein product: CASSMTRSYGYTF.

The chain employs TRBV30 and TRBJ1-5; D gene uncertain. Germline V CDR1 and CDR2: GTSNPN, SVGIG (reference sequence). CDR3 length: 14 amino acids. The germline V and J ends were trimmed by 0 bases and 0 bases, with 6 bases remaining between them. The CDR3 spells CAWSVYASNQPQHF. CDR3 DNA: TGTGCCTGGAGTGTATATGCTAGCAATCAGCCCCAGCATTTT.

This clonotype was counted ten times or more. CDR3 nucleotide sequence: TGTGCCAGCAGATGGGGAGAGACCCAGTACTTC. Protein: CASRWGETQYF. V usage is TRBV6-1 and J usage is TRBJ2-5, with no clear D. CDR1 and CDR2 (germline): MNHNS, SASEGT. Trimming cost V 6 bases and J 4 bases, with 6 bases left between them. The length of the CDR3 is 11 residues.

This chain connects TRBV28 to TRBJ2-5; no firm D call. Germline-derived CDR1 and CDR2 are MDHEN and SYDVKM. This CDR3 has 15 residues. The ends were cut back, 6 bases at V and 2 bases at J, with 16 bases in the middle. The CDR3 protein is CASSKVQFLQETQYF. The CDR3 DNA reads TGTGCCAGCAGCAAAGTACAGTTTTTACAAGAGACCCAGTACTTC.

This clonotype was observed many times. This chain uses TRBV12-3 or TRBV12-4 with TRBJ1-2, with D unresolved. The CDR3 spans 13 residues. Trimming took off 6 bases at V and 2 bases at J, with 10 bases between the two ends. Here the CDR3 reads CASSPSENYGYTF. Written as DNA, the CDR3 is TGTGCCAGCAGCCCCTCGGAGAACTATGGCTACACCTTC.

This clonotype was observed at least ten times. The chain carries TRBV11-2 and TRBJ2-4, with D possibly matching TRBD1 (5 bases). This CDR3 comprises 16 residues. Per germline, CDR1 SGHAT and CDR2 FQNNGV. Deletions cut 4 bases from V and 1 base from J, with 14 bases between. CDR3 DNA: TGTGCCAGCAGCTCCGCGTGGGGCGAGGCCAAAAACATTCAGTACTTC. As protein: CASSSAWGEAKNIQYF.

The V and J genes are TRBV12-3 or TRBV12-4 and TRBJ2-5; 8 nucleotides line up with TRBD2. J was trimmed by 3 bases and V by 5 bases; bases with no gene match: 5. The CDR3 is made up of 14 amino acids. The CDR3, as DNA: TGTGCCAGCAGTCGCACTAGCGGAAAAGAGACCCAGTACTTC. It is translated as CASSRTSGKETQYF.

The table lists this clonotype with many counts. No conserved phenylalanine or tryptophan ends this CDR3, so it is likely a read error. The chain recombines TRBV6-5 with TRBJ1-1, with 8 bases identical to TRBD1. The germline gives CDR1 MNHEY, CDR2 SVGAGI. The CDR3 consists of 15 residues. Trimming at V came to 4 bases and at J to 3 bases, leaving 7 bases not matched to a gene. The CDR3 sequence: CASSFDRGPYTEAFL. The CDR3 bases are TGTGCCAGCAGTTTTGACAGGGGACCTTACACTGAAGCTTTCCTT.

This clonotype was seen ten or more times. The CDR3 is CASSVNPAGGRETQYF. The CDR3 DNA is TGTGCCAGCAGCGTAAACCCAGCGGGGGGGCGAGAGACCCAGTACTTC. The chain uses TRBV9 and TRBJ2-5; 10 bases are a match to TRBD2. The CDR3 extends over 16 amino acids. V shed 1 base and J 4 bases; nucleotides not matched to a gene: 7. Germline lookup yields CDR1 SGDLS and CDR2 YYNGEE.

This clonotype was observed at least ten times. The V gene is TRBV9, the J gene TRBJ1-3, with no clear D. V was clipped by 4 bases and J by 0 bases, with 5 bases between them. The CDR3 runs to 13 residues. Germline V gene sequence: CDR1 SGDLS, CDR2 YYNGEE. CDR3 sequence: CASSRFSGNTIYF. The CDR3 coding sequence is TGTGCCAGCAGCCGGTTCTCTGGAAACACCATATATTTT.

Many counts were recorded for this clonotype. The chain has TRBV14 and TRBJ2-2; a possible D gene is TRBD2 (5 bases). The V end lost 2 bases, the J end lost 3 bases, and 13 bases lay between the germline ends. This CDR3 comprises 16 residues. Germline CDR1 and CDR2: SGHDN and FVKESK. DNA of the CDR3: TGTGCCAGCAGCCAAACCGGGCTCGGGGACACCGGGGAGCTGTTTTTT. It encodes CASSQTGLGDTGELFF.

V gene TRBV7-2 combines with J gene TRBJ2-4; 7 bases align to TRBD1. V shed 4 bases and J 0 bases; nucleotides not matched to a gene: 9. The germline CDR1 and CDR2 sequences are SGHTA and FQGNSA. The CDR3 is 17 amino acids. In DNA form, the CDR3 reads TGTGCCAGCAGCTCCACGCGGACAGGACTAGCCAAAAACATTCAGTACTTC. This sequence encodes CASSSTRTGLAKNIQYF.

The chain employs TRBV29-1 and TRBJ1-2; no definite D call. This CDR3 region has 12 residues. Between the trimmed V and J ends, which lost 0 bases and 2 bases, there was a span of 4 bases. Germline V gene data show CDR1 as SQVTM and CDR2 as ANQGSEA. The CDR3 DNA sequence: TGCAGCGTTGAAGACAGGAACTATGGCTACACCTTC. Protein: CSVEDRNYGYTF.

The chain carries TRBV30 and TRBJ1-2; D is perhaps TRBD1 (5 bases). Germline assignment: CDR1 GTSNPN and CDR2 SVGIG (reference sequence). This CDR3 is built from 15 residues. Trimming shortened V by 0 bases and J by 4 bases, and 15 bases separated the two germline ends. The CDR3 loop reads CAWSVRQMNFYGYTF. In DNA form, the CDR3 reads TGTGCCTGGAGTGTACGACAGATGAACTTCTATGGCTACACCTTC.

V usage is TRBV12-3 or TRBV12-4 and J usage is TRBJ1-2; TRBD1 agrees at 7 bases. This CDR3 has 14 residues. Losses at the gene ends were 7 bases for V and 2 bases for J; bases not matched to a gene: 7. DNA of the CDR3: TGTGCCAGCACCCCCTCGACAGGGAACTATGGCTACACCTTC. Translated, it gives CASTPSTGNYGYTF.

This clonotype was detected ten times or more. The V call is TRBV6-4, the J call TRBJ2-7, with D possibly being TRBD2 (5 bases). V lost 3 bases to trimming and J lost 0 bases, with 15 bases between them. CDR1 and CDR2 (germline): MRHNA, SNTAGT. The length of the CDR3 is 16 residues. DNA of the CDR3: TGTGCCAGCAGTGATGGGAGTGACTGGTACTCCTACGAGCAGTACTTC. As protein: CASSDGSDWYSYEQYF.

The chain employs TRBV6-1 and TRBJ1-1, with D perhaps TRBD1 (5 bases). This CDR3 has 14 residues. V lost 3 bases to trimming and J lost 7 bases, with 15 bases between them. Germline V gene data show CDR1 as MNHNS and CDR2 as SASEGT. CDR3 amino acids: CASSDIGQRDEAFF. The CDR3 region has the DNA TGTGCCAGCAGTGATATAGGACAAAGAGATGAAGCTTTCTTT.

J is TRBJ2-5 and V is TRBV7-2; D is ambiguous. Germline V gene data show CDR1 as SGHTA and CDR2 as FQGNSA. The CDR3 has 12 residues. The ends were cut back, 4 bases at V and 6 bases at J, with 9 bases in the middle. CDR3 DNA sequence: TGTGCCAGCAGCTCTGGCTCGAAGACCCAGTACTTC. Translated: CASSSGSKTQYF.

V usage is TRBV6-2 or TRBV6-3 and J usage is TRBJ1-1; 7 nucleotides match TRBD1. The trim removed 5 bases at V and 4 bases at J, leaving 7 bases unmatched. Germline loops: CDR1 MNHEY, CDR2 SVGEGT. The CDR3 consists of 14 residues. In nucleotides, the CDR3 is TGTGCCAGCAGTAACCCGACAGGGACCACTGAAGCTTTCTTT. The encoded protein is CASSNPTGTTEAFF.

The count of this clonotype is one. The rearrangement uses TRBV6-4 and TRBJ2-2; 7 bases fit TRBD2. Germline loops: CDR1 MRHNA, CDR2 SNTAGT. V shed 4 bases, J shed 4 bases, and the junction held 6 bases outside the gene matches. This CDR3 contains 15 residues. The CDR3 DNA reads TGTGCCAGCAGTGGGCTAGCGGATTCCACCGGGGAGCTGTTTTTT. Translating it yields CASSGLADSTGELFF.

This clonotype was observed many times. This chain joins TRBV5-1 and TRBJ2-5; TRBD2 might be the D (6 bases). The length of the CDR3 is 16 residues. The V gene's germline CDR1 is SGHRS and CDR2 YFSETQ. V was clipped by 2 bases and J by 2 bases, with 16 bases between them. This chain's CDR3 is CASSFGRRGGQETQYF. CDR3 DNA: TGCGCCAGCAGCTTTGGTCGTCGGGGAGGACAAGAGACCCAGTACTTC.

There are many counts of this clonotype. V gene TRBV30 combines with J gene TRBJ2-7; TRBD1 matches 10 bases. V was pared by 3 bases and J by 3 bases, with 5 bases of the junction left unmatched. Germline-derived CDR1 and CDR2 are GTSNPN and SVGIG (reference sequence). CDR3 length equals 14 residues. The CDR3 sequence: CAWRFRDRGYEQYF. DNA for the CDR3: TGTGCCTGGAGGTTCCGGGACAGGGGCTACGAGCAGTACTTC.

In its sample, this clonotype was seen many times. The J gene is TRBJ1-1, the V gene TRBV12-3 or TRBV12-4; perhaps TRBD1 as D (6 bases). The CDR3 runs 14 residues. V lost 6 bases to trimming and J lost 7 bases, with 18 bases between them. CDR3 DNA: TGTGCCAGCAGCCTAAACACAGGGCGGGATGAAGCTTTCTTT. It specifies CASSLNTGRDEAFF.

This clonotype was observed many times. This chain uses TRBV29-1 with TRBJ1-1, with no clear D. The V and J ends lost 7 bases and 7 bases respectively, with 16 bases between them. The germline V gene has CDR1 SQVTM and CDR2 ANQGSEA. The CDR3 consists of 12 residues. Here the CDR3 reads CSARWVEGEAFF. The CDR3 bases are TGCAGCGCCCGGTGGGTGGAAGGTGAAGCTTTCTTT. Full variable domain (rest looked up from reference TRBV29-1 and TRBJ1-1): SAVISQKPSRDICQRGTSLTIQCQVDSQVTMMFWYRQQPGQSLTLIATANQGSEATYESGFVIDKFPISRPNLTFSTLTVSNMSPEDSSIYLCSARWVEGEAFFGQGTRLTVV.

This rearrangement joins TRBV6-5 to TRBJ1-1, with 7 bases matching TRBD1. The germline V gene has CDR1 MNHEY and CDR2 SVGAGI. This CDR3 has 13 amino acids. The J segment lost 12 bases and the V segment lost 4 bases, leaving 11 bases of the junction unmatched. CDR3: CASSSIDRVVTFF. CDR3 sequence (DNA): TGTGCCAGCAGTTCTATTGACAGGGTAGTAACTTTCTTT.

This clonotype was observed many times. The chain recombines TRBV11-3 with TRBJ2-2; D is unresolved. Germline V gene lookup returns CDR1 SGHNT and CDR2 YENEEA. V lost 1 base to trimming and J lost 6 bases, with 6 bases between them. This CDR3 has 13 residues. The CDR3 DNA reads as TGTGCCAGCAGCTTAGGGTACCCCGGGGAGCTGTTTTTT. Protein: CASSLGYPGELFF.

This clonotype turned up a few times. The rearrangement links TRBV6-1 to TRBJ1-3; D is possibly TRBD1 (6 bases). This CDR3 spans 13 amino acids. Deletions cut 4 bases from V and 7 bases from J, with 11 bases between. The germline V gene has CDR1 MNHNS and CDR2 SASEGT. The DNA for the CDR3 is TGTGCCAGCAGTGCAGGGGTACGGAACACCATATATTTT. Amino acids: CASSAGVRNTIYF.

This clonotype was found many times. The gene calls are TRBV6-2 or TRBV6-3 and TRBJ1-1; the D is unclear. Between the trimmed V and J ends, which lost 2 bases and 5 bases, there was a span of 9 bases. Germline loops: CDR1 MNHEY, CDR2 SVGEGT. This CDR3 is 13 amino acids long. CDR3 sequence reads: CASSYGARTEAFF. Here the CDR3 DNA reads TGTGCCAGCAGTTACGGCGCGAGGACTGAAGCTTTCTTT.

The V and J genes are TRBV12-3 or TRBV12-4 and TRBJ1-5, with 7 bases matching TRBD1. The CDR3 is 14 residues long. Trimming removed 6 bases from V and 7 bases from J; junction bases left unmatched: 9. CDR3 amino acids: CASSRGGGGQPQHF. The DNA of the CDR3 is TGTGCCAGCAGCCGGGGAGGGGGCGGGCAGCCCCAGCATTTT.

This clonotype was counted a few times. The chain links TRBV6-2 or TRBV6-3 to TRBJ2-7; 8 positions agree with TRBD1. The CDR3 is 15 amino acids. Trimming cost V 6 bases and J 2 bases; bases outside gene matches: 9. CDR1 is MNHEY, CDR2 SVGEGT, per germline. CDR3 residues: CASSHTGTGTYEQYF. The CDR3 DNA reads as TGTGCCAGCAGCCACACCGGGACAGGTACCTACGAGCAGTACTTC.

This clonotype was found many times. The chain is built from TRBV27 and TRBJ2-7; the match to TRBD1 covers 8 bases. The junction had 3 bases not matched to a gene; V was cut back by 3 bases and J by 5 bases. The CDR3 covers 13 residues. Germline values: CDR1 MNHEY, CDR2 SMNVEV (reference sequence). CDR3 region: CASSFRGLNEQYF. DNA for the CDR3: TGTGCCAGCAGTTTCAGGGGGCTCAACGAGCAGTACTTC.